One sample yielded the 5 T cell receptor beta chains listed below, sequenced in a study of T-cell reconstitution after alpha-beta-depleted transplantation in children. It was with unique molecular identifiers that the TCRbeta library was prepared. TCRdb re-derived calls from the PCR reads in MiXCR, one entry per CDR3 protein. The sample contains about 110,000 distinct CDR3 sequences, 10% of which appear only once. Source: PBMCs from the stem cell graft donor, taken from the stem cell graft. The receptors derive from a human donor who donated a stem cell graft to a child with acute lymphoblastic leukemia.

This clonotype showed up many times. The rearrangement joins TRBV20-1 to TRBJ1-5, with TRBD1 as a possible D gene (6 bases). V lost 6 bases to trimming and J lost 2 bases, with 14 bases between them. The CDR3 loop spans 14 amino acids. CDR1 DFQATT and CDR2 SNEGSKA come from the germline V gene (reference sequence). CDR3 amino acids: CSATTGYGNQPQHF. DNA of the CDR3: TGCAGTGCAACTACAGGGTATGGCAATCAGCCCCAGCATTTT.

At least ten counts were recorded for this clonotype. CDR3 sequence reads: CASSYDRGQPQHF. Written as DNA, the CDR3 is TGCGCCAGCAGCTATGACAGGGGTCAGCCCCAGCATTTT. This rearrangement joins TRBV5-1 to TRBJ1-5; 8 bases are a match to TRBD1. The germline gives CDR1 SGHRS, CDR2 YFSETQ. V was clipped by 3 bases and J by 6 bases; unmatched bases: 2. This CDR3 has 13 amino acids.

The sample holds many counts of this clonotype. CDR3 DNA sequence: TGTGCCAGCAGCTCCTGGGATTCGGGGGGCTATGGCTACACCTTC. This gives the protein CASSSWDSGGYGYTF. The chain employs TRBV11-2 and TRBJ1-2; tentative D call: TRBD1 (5 bases). V lost 4 bases to trimming and J lost 4 bases, with 16 bases between them. Germline lookup yields CDR1 SGHAT and CDR2 FQNNGV. The CDR3 consists of 15 residues.

This clonotype was detected ten times or more. The genes are TRBV7-9 and TRBJ2-3; 8 bases are a match to TRBD2. The V segment lost 1 base and the J segment 3 bases; nucleotides outside the gene matches: 3. Looked up from germline, CDR1 is SEHNR and CDR2 is FQNEAQ (reference sequence). This CDR3 has 15 residues. CDR3 in DNA: TGTGCCAGCAGCTTAGTATTAGCGGGGACAGATACGCAGTATTTT. Encoded protein: CASSLVLAGTDTQYF.

This clonotype was observed many times. The genes are TRBV5-6 and TRBJ2-5; 11 bases line up with TRBD1. Per germline, CDR1 SGHDT and CDR2 YYEEEE. V was pared by 0 bases and J by 5 bases, with 3 bases of the junction left unmatched. CDR3 length equals 15 residues. CDR3: CASSLAGTGGETQYF. The CDR3, as DNA: TGTGCCAGCAGCTTGGCGGGGACAGGGGGTGAGACCCAGTACTTC.